A selection of T cell receptor beta chains follows, all from one sample in a study of blood T cell repertoires in COVID-19. The table came from immunoSEQ multiplex PCR; TCRdb's copy has only in-frame clones and leaves some out. The repertoire holds approximately 150,000 clones, with around 87% as singletons. Sequenced material: peripheral blood. The receptors originated from a woman in her sixties with active or convalescent COVID-19. CDR3s include the opening cysteine and the closing phenylalanine or tryptophan. The order of the fields is clone size, V gene, D gene, J gene, CDR3 DNA, CDR3 protein. A D gene is named only where the DNA matches it firmly. Only some rows state a clone size, as once, few, many or a class for expanded clones.

-,TRBV11-2,TRBD1,TRBJ1-1,TGTGCCAGCAGCATTATAGGGGGCATGGGCACTGAAGCTTTCTTT,CASSIIGGMGTEAFF
once,TRBV11-2,-,TRBJ1-1,TGTGCCAGCAGCCTACAGGGAATCACTGAAGCTTTCTTT,CASSLQGITEAFF
-,TRBV5-1,TRBD1,TRBJ1-1,TGCGCCAGCAGCTCCCCCGGGACAGTAAACACTGAAGCTTTCTTT,CASSSPGTVNTEAFF
-,TRBV14,-,TRBJ2-3,TGTGCCAGCAGCCACTTCTTGACAGATACGCAGTATTTT,CASSHFLTDTQYF
-,TRBV5-1,TRBD1,TRBJ2-3,TGCGCCAGCAGCGCGGGACAGGGGGCGAGCACAGATACGCAGTATTTT,CASSAGQGASTDTQYF
-,TRBV6-6,TRBD1,TRBJ2-3,TGTGCCAGCAACAGGGACAGGATGGCAGATACGCAGTATTTT,CASNRDRMADTQYF
-,TRBV6-5,TRBD1,TRBJ1-3,TGTGCCAGCAGTCTCGACAGGGGTGGAAACACCATATATTTT,CASSLDRGGNTIYF
-,TRBV7-3,-,TRBJ2-5,TGTGCCAGCAGCTCAGCCACCCCCGGACAGACCCAGACCCAGTACTTC,CASSSATPGQTQTQYF
-,TRBV4-3,TRBD2,TRBJ2-5,TGCGCCAGCAGCCAAGAAAGGACTAGCGGGGGGTCGAATCAAGAGACCCAGTACTTC,CASSQERTSGGSNQETQYF
-,TRBV7-2,TRBD1,TRBJ2-7,TGTGCCAGCAGCTACGCAGGGGGCGGAACCTACGAGCAGTACTTC,CASSYAGGGTYEQYF